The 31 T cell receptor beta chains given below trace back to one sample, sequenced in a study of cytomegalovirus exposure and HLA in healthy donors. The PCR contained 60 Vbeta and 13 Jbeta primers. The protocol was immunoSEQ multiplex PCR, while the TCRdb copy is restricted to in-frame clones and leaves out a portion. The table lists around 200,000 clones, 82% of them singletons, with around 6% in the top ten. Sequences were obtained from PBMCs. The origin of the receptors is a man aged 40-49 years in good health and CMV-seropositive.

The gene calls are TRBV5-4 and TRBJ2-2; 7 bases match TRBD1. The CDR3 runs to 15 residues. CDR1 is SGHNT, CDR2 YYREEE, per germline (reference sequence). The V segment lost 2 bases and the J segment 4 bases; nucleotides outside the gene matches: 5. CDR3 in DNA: TGTGCCAGCAGCTTTGACAGGGCGGGCACCGGGGAGCTGTTTTTT. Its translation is CASSFDRAGTGELFF.

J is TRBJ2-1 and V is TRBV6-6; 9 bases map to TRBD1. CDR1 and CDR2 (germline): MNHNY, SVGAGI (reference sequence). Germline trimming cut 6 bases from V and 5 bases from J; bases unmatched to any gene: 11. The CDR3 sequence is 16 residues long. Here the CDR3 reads CASSLHRGQGNNEQFF. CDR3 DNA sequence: TGTGCCAGCAGCCTACACAGGGGACAGGGCAACAATGAGCAGTTCTTC.

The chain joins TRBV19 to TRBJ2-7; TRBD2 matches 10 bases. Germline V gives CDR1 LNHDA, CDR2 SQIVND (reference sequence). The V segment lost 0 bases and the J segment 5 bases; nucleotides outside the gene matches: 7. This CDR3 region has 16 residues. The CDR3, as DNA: TGTGCCAGTAGTATAGATCTACTAGCGGGAACCCACGAGCAGTACGTC. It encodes CASSIDLLAGTHEQYV.

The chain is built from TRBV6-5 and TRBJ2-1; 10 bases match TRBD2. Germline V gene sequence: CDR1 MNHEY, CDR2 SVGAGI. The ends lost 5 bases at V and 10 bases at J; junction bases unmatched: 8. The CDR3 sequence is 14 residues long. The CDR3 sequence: CASSESSGRTEQFF. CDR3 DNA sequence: TGTGCCAGCAGTGAAAGTAGCGGGAGGACGGAGCAGTTCTTC.

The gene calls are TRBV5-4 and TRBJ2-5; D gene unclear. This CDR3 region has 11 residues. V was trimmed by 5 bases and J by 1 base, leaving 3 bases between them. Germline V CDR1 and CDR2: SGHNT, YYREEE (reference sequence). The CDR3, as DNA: TGTGCCAGCAGTAGCCAAGAGACCCAGTACTTC. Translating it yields CASSSQETQYF.

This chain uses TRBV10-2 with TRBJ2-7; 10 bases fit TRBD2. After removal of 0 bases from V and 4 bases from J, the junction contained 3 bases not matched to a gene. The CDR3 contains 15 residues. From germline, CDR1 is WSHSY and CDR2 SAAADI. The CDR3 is CASSESASGGYEQYF. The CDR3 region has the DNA TGCGCCAGCAGTGAGTCCGCTAGCGGGGGATACGAGCAGTACTTC.

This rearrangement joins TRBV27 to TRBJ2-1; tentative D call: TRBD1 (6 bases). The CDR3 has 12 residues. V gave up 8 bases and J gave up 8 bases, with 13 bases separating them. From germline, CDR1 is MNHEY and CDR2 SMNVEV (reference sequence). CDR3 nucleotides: TGTGCCAGCGGACAGACTTCCGATGAGCAGTTCTTC. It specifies CASGQTSDEQFF.

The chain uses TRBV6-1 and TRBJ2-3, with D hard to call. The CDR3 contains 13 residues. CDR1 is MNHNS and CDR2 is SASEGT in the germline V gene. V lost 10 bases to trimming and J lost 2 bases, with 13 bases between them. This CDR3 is CATTPQLTDTQYF. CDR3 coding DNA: TGTGCCACCACTCCACAGCTCACAGATACGCAGTATTTT.

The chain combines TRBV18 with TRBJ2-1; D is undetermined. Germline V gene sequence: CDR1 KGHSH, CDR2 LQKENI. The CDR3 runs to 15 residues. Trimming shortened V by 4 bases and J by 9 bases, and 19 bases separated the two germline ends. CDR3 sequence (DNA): TGTGCCAGCTCACTGGGTCCTTCTCGGCGCGGTGAGCAGTTCTTC. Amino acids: CASSLGPSRRGEQFF.

The CDR3, as DNA: TGTGCCAGCACCGCCGGGGGGACCTCCAATCAGCCCCAGCATTTT. It translates to CASTAGGTSNQPQHF. The rearrangement uses TRBV6-1 and TRBJ1-5, with a tentative D call TRBD1 (5 bases). Germline V gives CDR1 MNHNS, CDR2 SASEGT. Trimming pared 7 bases from V and 3 bases from J, leaving 16 bases between. This CDR3 region has 15 residues.

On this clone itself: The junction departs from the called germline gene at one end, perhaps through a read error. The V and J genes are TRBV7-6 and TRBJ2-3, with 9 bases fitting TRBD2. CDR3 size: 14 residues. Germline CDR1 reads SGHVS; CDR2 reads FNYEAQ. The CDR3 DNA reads TGTGCCAGCAGCTTAGGCGGTTCGCGGGAGGGCCCCTCATTT. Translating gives CASSLGGSREGPSF.

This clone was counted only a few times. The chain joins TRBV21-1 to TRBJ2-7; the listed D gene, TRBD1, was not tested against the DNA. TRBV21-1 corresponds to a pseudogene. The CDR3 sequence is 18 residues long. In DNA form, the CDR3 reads TGTGCCAGCAGCACCGGGACAGGGTCGCGCGGGAGTTCCTACGAGCAGTACGTC. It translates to CASSTGTGSRGSSYEQYV.

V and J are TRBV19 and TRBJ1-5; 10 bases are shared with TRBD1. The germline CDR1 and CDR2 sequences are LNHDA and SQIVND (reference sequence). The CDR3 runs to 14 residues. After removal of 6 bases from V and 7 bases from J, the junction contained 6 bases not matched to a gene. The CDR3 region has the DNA TGTGCCAGTAGGGGACAGGGGATCGGACAGCCCCAGCATTTT. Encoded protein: CASRGQGIGQPQHF.

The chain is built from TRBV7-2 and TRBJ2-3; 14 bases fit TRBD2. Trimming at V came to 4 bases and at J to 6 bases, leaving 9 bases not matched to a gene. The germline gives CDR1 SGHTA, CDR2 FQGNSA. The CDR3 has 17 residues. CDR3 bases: TGTGCCAGCAGCTCCAGACCGGGACTAGCGGGGGCTGATACGCAGTATTTT. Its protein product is CASSSRPGLAGADTQYF.

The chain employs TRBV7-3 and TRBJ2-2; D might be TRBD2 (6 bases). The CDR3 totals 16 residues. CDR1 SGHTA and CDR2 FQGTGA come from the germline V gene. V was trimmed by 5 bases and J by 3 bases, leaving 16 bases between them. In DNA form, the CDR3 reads TGTGCCAGCAGCAGAGGCGGGGAGTCCCACACCGGGGAGCTGTTTTTT. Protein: CASSRGGESHTGELFF.

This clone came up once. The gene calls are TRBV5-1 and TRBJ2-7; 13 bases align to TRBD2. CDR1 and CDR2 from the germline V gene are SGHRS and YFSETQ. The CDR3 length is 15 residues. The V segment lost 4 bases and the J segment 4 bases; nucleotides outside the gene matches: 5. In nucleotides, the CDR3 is TGCGCCAGCAGCATGGGACTAGCGGGAAGGTACGAGCAGTACTTC. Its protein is CASSMGLAGRYEQYF.

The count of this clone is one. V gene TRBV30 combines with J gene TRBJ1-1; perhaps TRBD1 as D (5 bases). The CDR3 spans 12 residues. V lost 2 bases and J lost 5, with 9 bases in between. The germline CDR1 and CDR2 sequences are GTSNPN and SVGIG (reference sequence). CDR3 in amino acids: CAWSHGGTEAFF. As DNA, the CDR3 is TGTGCCTGGAGTCACGGGGGGACTGAAGCTTTCTTT. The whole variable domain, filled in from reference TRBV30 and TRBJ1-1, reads SQTIHQWPATLVQPVGSPLSLECTVEGTSNPNLYWYRQAAGRGLQLLFYSVGIGQISSEVPQNLSASRPQDRQFILSSKKLLLSDSGFYLCAWSHGGTEAFFGQGTRLTVV.

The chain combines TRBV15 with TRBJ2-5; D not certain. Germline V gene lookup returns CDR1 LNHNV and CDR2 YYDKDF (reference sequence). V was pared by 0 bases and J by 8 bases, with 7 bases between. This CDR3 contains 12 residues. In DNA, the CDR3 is TGTGCCACCAGCAGAGACAGGCGAACCCAGTACTTC. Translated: CATSRDRRTQYF.

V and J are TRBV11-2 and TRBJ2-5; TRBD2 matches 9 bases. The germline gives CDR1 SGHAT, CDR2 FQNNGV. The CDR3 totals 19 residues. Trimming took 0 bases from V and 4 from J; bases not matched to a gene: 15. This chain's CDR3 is CASSLEGAGGVLGRETQYF. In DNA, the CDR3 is TGTGCCAGCAGCTTAGAGGGAGCGGGAGGAGTCCTGGGGAGAGAGACCCAGTACTTC.

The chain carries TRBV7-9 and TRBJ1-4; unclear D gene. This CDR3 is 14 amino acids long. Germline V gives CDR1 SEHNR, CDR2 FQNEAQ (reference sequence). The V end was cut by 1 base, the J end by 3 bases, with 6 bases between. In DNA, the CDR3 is TGTGCCAGCAGCTTAGAGCGGGCTAATGAAAAACTGTTTTTT. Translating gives CASSLERANEKLFF.

The CDR3 DNA is TGTGCCAGCAGTGGGCAGGGGGATTTAATCACTGAAGCTTTCTTT. Its translation: CASSGQGDLITEAFF. The genes are TRBV27 and TRBJ1-1, with TRBD1 matching over 7 bases. This CDR3 comprises 15 residues. V gave up 5 bases and J gave up 4 bases; unmatched junction bases: 10. The germline V gene encodes CDR1 MNHEY and CDR2 SMNVEV (reference sequence).

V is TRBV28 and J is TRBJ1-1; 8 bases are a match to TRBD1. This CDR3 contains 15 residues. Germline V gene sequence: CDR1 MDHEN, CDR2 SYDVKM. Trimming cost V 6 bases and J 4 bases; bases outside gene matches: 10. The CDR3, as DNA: TGTGCCAGCAGACGGGGACAGGTCCTGGGCACTGAAGCTTTCTTT. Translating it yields CASRRGQVLGTEAFF.

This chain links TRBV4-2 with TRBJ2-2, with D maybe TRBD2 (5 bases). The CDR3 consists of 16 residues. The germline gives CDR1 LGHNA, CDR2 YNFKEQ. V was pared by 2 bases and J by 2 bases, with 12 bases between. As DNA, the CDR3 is TGTGCCAGCAGCCAACGGGTTAGCGATAACACCGGGGAGCTGTTTTTT. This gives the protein CASSQRVSDNTGELFF.

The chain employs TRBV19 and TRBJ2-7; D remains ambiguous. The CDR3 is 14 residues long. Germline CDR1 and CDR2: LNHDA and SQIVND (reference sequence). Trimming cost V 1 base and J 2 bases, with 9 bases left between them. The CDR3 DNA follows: TGTGCCAGTAGTATAGGCGGCGATACCTACGAGCAGTACTTC. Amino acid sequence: CASSIGGDTYEQYF.

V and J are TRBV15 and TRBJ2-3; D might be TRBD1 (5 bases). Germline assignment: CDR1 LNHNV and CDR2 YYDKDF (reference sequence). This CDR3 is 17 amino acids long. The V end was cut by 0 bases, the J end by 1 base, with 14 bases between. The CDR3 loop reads CATSRDQGTRGTDTQYF. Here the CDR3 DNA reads TGTGCCACCAGCAGAGATCAGGGTACGCGAGGCACAGATACGCAGTATTTT.

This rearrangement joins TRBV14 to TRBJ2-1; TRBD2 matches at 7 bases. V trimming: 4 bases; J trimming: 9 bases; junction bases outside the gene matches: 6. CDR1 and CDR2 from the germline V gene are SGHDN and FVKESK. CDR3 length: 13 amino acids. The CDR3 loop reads CASSLRWEGEQFF. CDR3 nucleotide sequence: TGTGCCAGCAGCCTCCGGTGGGAGGGTGAGCAGTTCTTC.

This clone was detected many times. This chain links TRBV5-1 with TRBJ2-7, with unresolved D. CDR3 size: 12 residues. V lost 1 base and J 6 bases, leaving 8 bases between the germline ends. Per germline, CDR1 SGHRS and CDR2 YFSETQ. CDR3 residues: CASSLPSSEQYV. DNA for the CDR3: TGCGCCAGCAGCTTGCCTAGTAGCGAGCAGTACGTC.

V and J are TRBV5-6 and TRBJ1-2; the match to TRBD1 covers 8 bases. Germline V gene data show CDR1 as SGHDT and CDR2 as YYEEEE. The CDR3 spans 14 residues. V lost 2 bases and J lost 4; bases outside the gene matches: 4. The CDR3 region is CASSFQGAGYGYTF. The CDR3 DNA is TGTGCCAGCAGCTTCCAGGGGGCAGGCTATGGCTACACCTTC.

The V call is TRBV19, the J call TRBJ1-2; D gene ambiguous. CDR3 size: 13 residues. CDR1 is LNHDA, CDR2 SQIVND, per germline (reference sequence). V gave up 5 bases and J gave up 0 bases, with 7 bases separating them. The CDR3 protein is CASSPTTNYGYTF. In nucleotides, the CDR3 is TGTGCCAGTAGTCCGACAACTAACTATGGCTACACCTTC. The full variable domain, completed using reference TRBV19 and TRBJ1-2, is DGGITQSPKYLFRKEGQNVTLSCEQNLNHDAMYWYRQDPGQGLRLIYYSQIVNDFQKGDIAEGYSVSREKKESFPLTVTSAQKNPTAFYLCASSPTTNYGYTFGSGTRLTVV.

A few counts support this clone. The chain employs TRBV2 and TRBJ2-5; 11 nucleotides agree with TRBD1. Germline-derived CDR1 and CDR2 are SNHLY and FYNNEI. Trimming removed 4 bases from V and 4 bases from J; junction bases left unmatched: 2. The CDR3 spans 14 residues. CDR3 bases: TGTGCCAGCAGTGTGGACAGGGGGCGAGAGACCCAGTACTTC. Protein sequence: CASSVDRGRETQYF.

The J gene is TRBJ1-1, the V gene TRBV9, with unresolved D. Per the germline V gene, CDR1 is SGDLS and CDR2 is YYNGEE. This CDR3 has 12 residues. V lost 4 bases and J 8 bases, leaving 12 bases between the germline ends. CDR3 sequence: CASSPANGEAFF. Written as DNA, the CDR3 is TGTGCCAGCAGCCCCGCTAACGGGGAAGCTTTCTTT. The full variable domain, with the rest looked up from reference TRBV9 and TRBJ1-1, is DSGVTQTPKHLITATGQRVTLRCSPRSGDLSVYWYQQSLDQGLQFLIQYYNGEERAKGNILERFSAQQFPDLHSELNLSSLELGDSALYFCASSPANGEAFFGQGTRLTVV.